Each of the 14 T cell receptor beta chains below was sequenced from the same sample in a study of blood T cell repertoires in COVID-19. The assay was immunoSEQ multiplex PCR, and TCRdb's table has in-frame clones only and misses some. The table has a few hundred thousand clones, roughly 84% seen once. Sequenced: PBMCs or T cells enriched from blood (not recorded which). Receptor source: a middle-aged woman who had recovered from COVID-19.

The V and J genes are TRBV5-6 and TRBJ2-3; 12 positions match TRBD2. With 4 bases clipped from V and 1 base from J, the junction kept 7 bases outside the gene matches. The CDR3 sequence is 17 residues long. Germline V gene data show CDR1 as SGHDT and CDR2 as YYEEEE. The CDR3 loop reads CASSLWTSGTGTDTQYF. The CDR3 DNA sequence: TGTGCCAGCAGCCTTTGGACTAGCGGGACGGGCACAGATACGCAGTATTTT.

The chain employs TRBV7-2 and TRBJ2-2, with D uncertain. The CDR3 runs 12 residues. Trimming stripped 5 bases from V and 7 bases from J, with 8 bases between. Germline CDR1 SGHTA, CDR2 FQGNSA. CDR3 region: CASSQTGGELFF. CDR3 DNA: TGTGCCAGCAGCCAAACTGGCGGGGAGCTGTTTTTT.

The genes are TRBV2 and TRBJ1-2; D unresolved. There are 13 residues in the CDR3. Trimming shortened V by 9 bases and J by 8 bases, and 19 bases separated the two germline ends. Germline V gene lookup returns CDR1 SNHLY and CDR2 FYNNEI. The CDR3 sequence is CARSDSGGSGYTF. In DNA, the CDR3 is TGTGCCAGATCCGATTCAGGAGGCTCGGGCTACACCTTC.

This clone was seen more than once but under ten times. The gene calls are TRBV6-6 and TRBJ1-1, with D possibly matching TRBD1 (5 bases). CDR3 length: 17 amino acids. Trimming stripped 5 bases from V and 1 base from J, with 20 bases between. The germline V gene encodes CDR1 MNHNY and CDR2 SVGAGI (reference sequence). The CDR3 loop reads CASSPRGGRDRNTEAFF. CDR3 coding DNA: TGTGCCAGCAGTCCCCGGGGGGGTAGAGATAGGAACACTGAAGCTTTCTTT.

This clone was counted a single time. J is TRBJ1-4 and V is TRBV6-5; 8 nucleotides agree with TRBD1. The trim removed 9 bases at V and 7 bases at J, leaving 4 bases unmatched. Germline V lookup: CDR1 MNHEY, CDR2 SVGAGI. The CDR3 runs to 12 residues. DNA of the CDR3: TGTGCCAGTGGACAGGGATTTGAAAAACTGTTTTTT. It codes for CASGQGFEKLFF.

The chain couples TRBV29-1 to TRBJ1-2; D not certain. V lost 5 bases and J 3 bases, leaving 16 bases between the germline ends. Germline V gene sequence: CDR1 SQVTM, CDR2 ANQGSEA. This CDR3 has 14 amino acids. The CDR3 DNA reads as TGCAGCGTTCTCGGGTCCCTCCGGGACTATGGCTACACCTTC. Translating gives CSVLGSLRDYGYTF.

This chain joins TRBV7-2 and TRBJ1-2, with TRBD1 matching over 7 bases. CDR1 is SGHTA, CDR2 FQGNSA, per germline. J was trimmed by 0 bases and V by 5 bases; bases with no gene match: 12. The CDR3 has 17 residues. The CDR3 DNA is TGTGCCAGCAGCCCCCTACGCGGGACAGTCTCTAACTATGGCTACACCTTC. Translation gives CASSPLRGTVSNYGYTF.

The chain employs TRBV7-9 and TRBJ1-1, with D possibly matching TRBD1 (5 bases). The CDR3 is 14 residues long. Germline V gives CDR1 SEHNR, CDR2 FQNEAQ (reference sequence). The germline V and J ends were trimmed by 5 bases and 1 base, with 11 bases remaining between them. CDR3 nucleotide sequence: TGTGCCAGCAGCCCCGTGGGGGGGAACACTGAAGCTTTCTTT. It codes for CASSPVGGNTEAFF. Looking up the rest from reference TRBV7-9 and TRBJ1-1 gives the full variable domain: DTGVSQNPRHKITKRGQNVTFRCDPISEHNRLYWYRQTLGQGPEFLTYFQNEAQLEKSRLLSDRFSAERPKGSFSTLEIQRTEQGDSAMYLCASSPVGGNTEAFFGQGTRLTVV.

This clone has only one observation. The chain employs TRBV30 and TRBJ2-2; no clear D. Germline CDR1 and CDR2: GTSNPN and SVGIG (reference sequence). The CDR3 has 13 residues. The V end lost 4 bases, the J end lost 0 bases, and 6 bases lay between the germline ends. Written as DNA, the CDR3 is TGTGCCTGGATTCAGACGAACACCGGGGAGCTGTTTTTT. It encodes CAWIQTNTGELFF.

This clone was observed a single time. V gene TRBV5-1 combines with J gene TRBJ2-3, with 7 bases lining up with TRBD2. V lost 6 bases to trimming and J lost 3 bases; unmatched junction nucleotides: 13. Looked up from germline, CDR1 is SGHRS and CDR2 is YFSETQ. The length of the CDR3 is 16 residues. The CDR3 sequence: CASTGNSFSGTDTQYF. The CDR3 nucleotides read TGCGCCAGCACTGGAAATTCCTTTAGCGGGACAGATACGCAGTATTTT.

The gene calls are TRBV6-5 and TRBJ1-5; 9 bases match TRBD1. This CDR3 region has 15 residues. Trimming took 8 bases from V and 5 from J; bases not matched to a gene: 10. The germline V gene encodes CDR1 MNHEY and CDR2 SVGAGI. DNA of the CDR3: TGTGCCAGCGGTCCCGGGACAGGGAACGATCAGCCCCAGCATTTT. Amino acids: CASGPGTGNDQPQHF.

This clone was counted once. The chain carries TRBV7-8 and TRBJ2-3, with D uncertain. Germline-derived CDR1 and CDR2 are SGHVS and FQNEAQ. The CDR3 covers 13 residues. Deletions cut 5 bases from V and 6 bases from J, with 12 bases between. This CDR3 is CASSPGAQDTQYF. DNA of the CDR3: TGTGCCAGCAGCCCCGGAGCTCAGGATACGCAGTATTTT.

The gene calls are TRBV9 and TRBJ2-3, with TRBD1 as a possible D gene (5 bases). The CDR3 is 15 amino acids. The ends were cut back, 2 bases at V and 6 bases at J, with 16 bases in the middle. CDR1 is SGDLS, CDR2 YYNGEE, per germline. The CDR3: CASSVGAMKGDTQYF. CDR3 DNA sequence: TGTGCCAGCAGCGTTGGGGCAATGAAGGGGGATACGCAGTATTTT.

The chain joins TRBV27 to TRBJ2-2, with 15 positions matching TRBD2. The CDR3 extends over 18 amino acids. The V gene end was trimmed by 1 base and the J gene end by 6 bases; junction bases not matched to a gene: 6. Germline CDR1 MNHEY, CDR2 SMNVEV (reference sequence). DNA for the CDR3: TGTGCCAGCAGTTTATACCCCGGGACTAGCGGGGGGCCCGGGGAGCTGTTTTTT. It is translated as CASSLYPGTSGGPGELFF.